The present entry profiles one TCR beta chain with its context. This specimen comes from a study of OX40 agonist ivuxolimab in advanced cancers. Measured with immunoSEQ multiplex PCR; TCRdb has only the in-frame clones, and not every one. The data show 50,000 to 65,000 clones, with around 81% seen just once and around 1% held by the top ten. This TCR came from an adult with an advanced solid tumor such as melanoma, head and neck, liver or kidney cancer. Sequenced material: CD4+ or CD8+ T cells sorted from blood, taken in a trial of the OX40 agonist ivuxolimab.

The CDR3 region is CASSEGGANQPQHF. Here the CDR3 DNA reads TGTGCCAGCAGTGAGGGGGGGGCGAATCAGCCCCAGCATTTT. The chain uses TRBV6-1 and TRBJ1-5, with a possible D match to TRBD1 (6 bases). Germline lookup yields CDR1 MNHNS and CDR2 SASEGT. CDR3 length equals 14 residues. The V end was cut by 3 bases, the J end by 4 bases, with 10 bases between.